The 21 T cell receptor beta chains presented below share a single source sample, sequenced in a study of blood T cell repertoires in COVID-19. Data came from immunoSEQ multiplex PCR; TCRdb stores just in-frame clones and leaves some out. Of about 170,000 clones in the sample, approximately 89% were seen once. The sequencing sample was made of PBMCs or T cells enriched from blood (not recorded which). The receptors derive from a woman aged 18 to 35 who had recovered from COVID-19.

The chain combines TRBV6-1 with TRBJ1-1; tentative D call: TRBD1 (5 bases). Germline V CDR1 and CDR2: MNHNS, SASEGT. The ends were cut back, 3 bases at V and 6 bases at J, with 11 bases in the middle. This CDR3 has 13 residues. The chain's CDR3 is CASSDRAVPEAFF. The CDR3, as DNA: TGTGCCAGCAGTGACAGGGCGGTTCCTGAAGCTTTCTTT.

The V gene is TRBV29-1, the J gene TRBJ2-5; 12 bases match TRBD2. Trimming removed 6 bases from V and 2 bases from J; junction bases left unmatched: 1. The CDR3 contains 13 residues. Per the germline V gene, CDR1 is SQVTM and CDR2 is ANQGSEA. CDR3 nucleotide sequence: TGCAGCGTCGGACTAGCGGGGCAAGAGACCCAGTACTTC. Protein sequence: CSVGLAGQETQYF.

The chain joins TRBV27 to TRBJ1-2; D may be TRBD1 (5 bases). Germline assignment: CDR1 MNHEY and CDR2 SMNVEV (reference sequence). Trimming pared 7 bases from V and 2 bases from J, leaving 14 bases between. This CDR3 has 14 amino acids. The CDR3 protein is CASKFKGANYGYTF. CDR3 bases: TGTGCCAGCAAGTTTAAAGGGGCGAACTATGGCTACACCTTC.

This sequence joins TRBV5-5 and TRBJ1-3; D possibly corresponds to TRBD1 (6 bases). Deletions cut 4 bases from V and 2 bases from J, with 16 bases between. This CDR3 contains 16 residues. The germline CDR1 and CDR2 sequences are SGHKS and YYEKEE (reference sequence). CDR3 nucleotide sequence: TGTGCCAGCAGCCTGGGGGCAGAGACGGCTGGAAACACCATATATTTT. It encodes CASSLGAETAGNTIYF.

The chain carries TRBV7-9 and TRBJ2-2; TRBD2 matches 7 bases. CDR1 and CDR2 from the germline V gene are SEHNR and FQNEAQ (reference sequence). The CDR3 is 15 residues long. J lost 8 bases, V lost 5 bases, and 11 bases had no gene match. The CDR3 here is CASSPPGGSVGELFF. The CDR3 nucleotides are TGTGCCAGCAGCCCTCCAGGCGGGAGTGTTGGGGAGCTGTTTTTT.

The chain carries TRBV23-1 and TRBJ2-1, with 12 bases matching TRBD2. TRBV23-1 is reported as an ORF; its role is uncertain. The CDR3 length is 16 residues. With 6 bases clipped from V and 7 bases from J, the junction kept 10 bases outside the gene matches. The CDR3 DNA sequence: TGCGCCAGCAGCCCCTGGTACCTAGCGGGAGGGAATGAGCAGTTCTTC. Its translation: CASSPWYLAGGNEQFF.

CDR3 nucleotides: TGTGCCAGCAGTACCGGGGGTCCCGGGGAGCTGTTTTTT. Protein: CASSTGGPGELFF. The gene calls are TRBV6-2 or TRBV6-3 and TRBJ2-2; a possible D gene is TRBD2 (6 bases). Trimming cost V 5 bases and J 6 bases, with 10 bases left between them. The CDR3 is 13 amino acids. The germline V gene has CDR1 MNHEY and CDR2 SVGEGT.

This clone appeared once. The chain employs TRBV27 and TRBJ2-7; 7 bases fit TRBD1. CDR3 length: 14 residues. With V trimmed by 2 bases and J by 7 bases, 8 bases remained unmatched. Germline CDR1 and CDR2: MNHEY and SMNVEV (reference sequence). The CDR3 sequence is CASSLTGQNTEQYF. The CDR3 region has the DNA TGTGCCAGCAGTTTAACGGGACAGAACACTGAGCAGTACTTC.

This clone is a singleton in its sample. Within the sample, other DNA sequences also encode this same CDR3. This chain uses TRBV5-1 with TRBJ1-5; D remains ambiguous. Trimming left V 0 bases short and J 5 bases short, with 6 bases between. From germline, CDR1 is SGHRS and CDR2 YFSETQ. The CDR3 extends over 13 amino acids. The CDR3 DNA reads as TGCGCCAGCAGCTTGGCCGGAGATCAGCCCCAGCATTTT. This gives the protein CASSLAGDQPQHF.

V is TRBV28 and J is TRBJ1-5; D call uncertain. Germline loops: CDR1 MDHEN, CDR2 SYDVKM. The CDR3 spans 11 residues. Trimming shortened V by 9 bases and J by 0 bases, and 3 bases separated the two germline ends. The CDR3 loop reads CASYSNQPQHF. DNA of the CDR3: TGTGCCAGTTATAGCAATCAGCCCCAGCATTTT.

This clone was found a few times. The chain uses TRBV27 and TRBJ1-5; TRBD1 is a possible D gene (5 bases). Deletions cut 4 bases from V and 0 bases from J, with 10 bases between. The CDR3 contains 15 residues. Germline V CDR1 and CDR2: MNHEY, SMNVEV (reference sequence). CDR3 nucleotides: TGTGCCAGCAGTTCACGACAGCCTAGCAATCAGCCCCAGCATTTT. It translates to CASSSRQPSNQPQHF.

This chain's CDR3 is CASSLGGQGAGNTIYF. Here the CDR3 DNA reads TGTGCCAGCAGCTTAGGGGGACAGGGCGCCGGAAACACCATATATTTT. The chain couples TRBV7-9 to TRBJ1-3, with 9 bases fitting TRBD1. This CDR3 spans 16 amino acids. The junction had 5 bases not matched to a gene; V was cut back by 1 base and J by 4 bases. Germline CDR1 reads SEHNR; CDR2 reads FQNEAQ (reference sequence).

CDR3 nucleotides: TGCGCCAGCAGCCAAGATGTGTCCGGGGGGCAGCGCACAGATACGCAGTATTTT. It specifies CASSQDVSGGQRTDTQYF. V usage is TRBV4-3 and J usage is TRBJ2-3; tentatively, D is TRBD2 (7 bases). CDR1 is LGHNA and CDR2 is YSLEER in the germline V gene. The CDR3 covers 18 residues. Trimming pared 0 bases from V and 1 base from J, leaving 17 bases between.

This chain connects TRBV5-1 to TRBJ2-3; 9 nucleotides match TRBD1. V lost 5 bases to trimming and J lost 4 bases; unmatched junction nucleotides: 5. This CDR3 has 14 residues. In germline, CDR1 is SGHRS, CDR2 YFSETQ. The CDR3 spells CASRETGGPDTQYF. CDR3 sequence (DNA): TGCGCCAGCAGAGAGACAGGGGGGCCAGATACGCAGTATTTT.

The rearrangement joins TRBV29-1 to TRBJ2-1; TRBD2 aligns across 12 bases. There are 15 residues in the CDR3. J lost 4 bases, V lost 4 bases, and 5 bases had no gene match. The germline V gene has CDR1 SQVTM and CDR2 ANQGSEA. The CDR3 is CSVVRLAGVYNEQFF. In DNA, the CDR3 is TGCAGCGTTGTCAGACTAGCGGGAGTTTACAATGAGCAGTTCTTC.

The CDR3 sequence: CSVAGQYTEAFF. CDR3 nucleotides: TGCAGCGTTGCCGGACAGTACACTGAAGCTTTCTTT. The chain couples TRBV29-1 to TRBJ1-1; weak D call: TRBD1 (6 bases). Germline loops: CDR1 SQVTM, CDR2 ANQGSEA. V was pared by 4 bases and J by 3 bases, with 9 bases between. CDR3 size: 12 residues.

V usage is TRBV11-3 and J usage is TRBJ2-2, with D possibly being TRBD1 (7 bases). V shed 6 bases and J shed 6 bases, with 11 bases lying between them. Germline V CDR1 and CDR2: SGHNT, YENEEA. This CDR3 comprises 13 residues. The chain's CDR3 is CASSSRGAGELFF. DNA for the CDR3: TGTGCCAGCAGTTCCAGGGGGGCCGGGGAGCTGTTTTTT.

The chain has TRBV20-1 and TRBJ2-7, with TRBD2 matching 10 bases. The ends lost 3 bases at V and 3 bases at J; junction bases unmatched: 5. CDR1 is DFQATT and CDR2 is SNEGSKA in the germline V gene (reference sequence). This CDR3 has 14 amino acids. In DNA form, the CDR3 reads TGCAGTGCTAGTCGGGTAGCGGGAGGCTACGAGCAGTACTTC. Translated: CSASRVAGGYEQYF.

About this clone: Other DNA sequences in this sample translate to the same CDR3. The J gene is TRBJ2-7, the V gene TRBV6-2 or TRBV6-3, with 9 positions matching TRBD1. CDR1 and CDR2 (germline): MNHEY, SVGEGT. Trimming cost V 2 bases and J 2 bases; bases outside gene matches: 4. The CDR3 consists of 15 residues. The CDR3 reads CASSYLGQGTYEQYF. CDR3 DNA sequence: TGTGCCAGCAGTTACCTGGGACAGGGTACCTACGAGCAGTACTTC.

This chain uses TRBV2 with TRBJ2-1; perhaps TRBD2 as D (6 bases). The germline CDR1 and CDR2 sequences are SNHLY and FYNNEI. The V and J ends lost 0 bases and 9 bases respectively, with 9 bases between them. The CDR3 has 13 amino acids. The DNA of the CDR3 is TGTGCCAGCAGTGAAGCGCGGGGCGCTGAGCAGTTCTTC. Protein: CASSEARGAEQFF.

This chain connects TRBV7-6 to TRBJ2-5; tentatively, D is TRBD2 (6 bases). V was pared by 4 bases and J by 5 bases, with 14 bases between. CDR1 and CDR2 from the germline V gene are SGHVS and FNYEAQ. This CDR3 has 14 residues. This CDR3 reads CASSSGLGMETQYF. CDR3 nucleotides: TGTGCCAGCAGCTCGGGACTGGGGATGGAGACCCAGTACTTC.